The rows below give T cell receptor beta chains drawn from one sample of a study of molecular identifiers for immune sequencing clone quantification. TCRdb fed the PCR reads into MiXCR, producing one record per CDR3 protein. The sample consists of some 41,000 distinct CDR3 sequences, approximately 18% of them appearing once. The source material was naive CD8+ T cells from blood, with Jurkat cell RNA spiked in. All receptors derive from a human donor in good health. Some libraries in this study had Jurkat cell RNA spiked in. The CDR3 runs from the conserved cysteine through the conserved F or W. A D gene is named only where the DNA matches it firmly. Clone size is not always given. Where it is, it says once, few, many or a class for expanded clones.

clone_size: many
v_call: TRBV2
j_call: TRBJ2-7
d_call: NA
cdr3_nt: TGTGCCAGCAGCCTCCCGGGACATCCCTACGAGCAGTACTTC
cdr3_aa: CASSLPGHPYEQYF

clone_size: many
v_call: TRBV2
j_call: TRBJ1-2
d_call: NA
cdr3_nt: TGTGCCAGCACTTCTGGGGGGGAGGAGGCTAACTATGGCTACACCTTC
cdr3_aa: CASTSGGEEANYGYTF

clone_size: many
v_call: TRBV6-6
j_call: TRBJ2-1
d_call: NA
cdr3_nt: TGTGCCAGCAGTTCCTACGACGCCTACAATGAGCAGTTCTTC
cdr3_aa: CASSSYDAYNEQFF

clone_size: many
v_call: TRBV14
j_call: TRBJ2-2
d_call: NA
cdr3_nt: TGTGCCAGCAGACAGAACACCGGGGAGCTGTTTTTT
cdr3_aa: CASRQNTGELFF

clone_size: many
v_call: TRBV12-3/TRBV12-4
j_call: TRBJ2-7
d_call: TRBD2
cdr3_nt: TGTGCCAGCAGTAAACCCACTGGCGGGAGGGAACACGAGCAGTACTTC
cdr3_aa: CASSKPTGGREHEQYF

clone_size: many
v_call: TRBV7-2
j_call: TRBJ2-6
d_call: NA
cdr3_nt: TGTGCCAGCAGCCTCCTGGGAGGGGCCAACGTCCTGACTTTC
cdr3_aa: CASSLLGGANVLTF

clone_size: NA
v_call: TRBV9
j_call: TRBJ2-7
d_call: NA
cdr3_nt: TGTGCCAGCAGCACCCGAGGTGAGCAGTACTTC
cdr3_aa: CASSTRGEQYF

clone_size: many
v_call: TRBV14
j_call: TRBJ2-7
d_call: TRBD2
cdr3_nt: TGTGCCAGCAGCCAAGTTAGCGGGAGCTCCTACGAGCAGTACTTC
cdr3_aa: CASSQVSGSSYEQYF

clone_size: NA
v_call: TRBV29-1
j_call: TRBJ1-1
d_call: NA
cdr3_nt: TGCAGCGTTGAAGGAGTTGCGCCTGTGTTTGACACTGAAGCTCTCTTT
cdr3_aa: CSVEGVAPVFDTEALF

clone_size: many
v_call: TRBV9
j_call: TRBJ2-5
d_call: NA
cdr3_nt: TGTGCCAGCGCCCTAGAGGGGGGCCAAGAGACCCAGTACTTC
cdr3_aa: CASALEGGQETQYF

clone_size: many
v_call: TRBV5-1
j_call: TRBJ2-7
d_call: TRBD1
cdr3_nt: TGCGCCAGCAGCTTGGCGACAGGGTGGGAGCAGTACTTC
cdr3_aa: CASSLATGWEQYF

clone_size: NA
v_call: TRBV11-2
j_call: TRBJ2-1
d_call: NA
cdr3_nt: TGTGCCAGCAGCTTTGTGGCCGAGAGCTCCTACAATGAGCAGTTCTTC
cdr3_aa: CASSFVAESSYNEQFF

clone_size: many
v_call: TRBV12-5
j_call: TRBJ2-7
d_call: NA
cdr3_nt: TGTGCTAGTGGGCGCCCCGGAGTCGAGCAGTACTTC
cdr3_aa: CASGRPGVEQYF

clone_size: many
v_call: TRBV11-2
j_call: TRBJ2-5
d_call: NA
cdr3_nt: TGTGCCAGCAGCTTAGTGGGAGGGGGGGGCGAGACCCAGTACTTC
cdr3_aa: CASSLVGGGGETQYF

clone_size: many
v_call: TRBV2
j_call: TRBJ2-6
d_call: NA
cdr3_nt: TGTGCCGAAAGGGTTGGGGCCAACGTCCTGACTTTC
cdr3_aa: CAERVGANVLTF

clone_size: many
v_call: TRBV11-2
j_call: TRBJ1-1
d_call: NA
cdr3_nt: TGTGCCAGCACCTCTGCTGGGGGGTTAGGCACTGAAGCTTTCTTT
cdr3_aa: CASTSAGGLGTEAFF

clone_size: many
v_call: TRBV28
j_call: TRBJ2-1
d_call: TRBD2
cdr3_nt: TGTGCCAGCAGTTTCGCCCTAGCGGCAAATGAGCAGTTCTTC
cdr3_aa: CASSFALAANEQFF

clone_size: NA
v_call: TRBV6-2/TRBV6-3
j_call: TRBJ2-3
d_call: NA
cdr3_nt: TGTGCCAGTTTCGAAGACAGCACAGATACGCAGTATTTT
cdr3_aa: CASFEDSTDTQYF

clone_size: many
v_call: TRBV5-6
j_call: TRBJ2-2
d_call: NA
cdr3_nt: TGTGCCAGCAGCTTCCAATCAGGACCCCCCGGGGAGCTGTTTTTT
cdr3_aa: CASSFQSGPPGELFF

clone_size: many
v_call: TRBV7-9
j_call: TRBJ2-1
d_call: TRBD1
cdr3_nt: TGTGCCAGCAGCGGACACGACAGGGGTGCTCCTCGGTCCTACAATGAGCAGTTCTTC
cdr3_aa: CASSGHDRGAPRSYNEQFF

clone_size: NA
v_call: TRBV7-8
j_call: TRBJ2-5
d_call: NA
cdr3_nt: TGTGCCAGCAGCTTGCGGGGTTCAGAGACCCAGTACTTC
cdr3_aa: CASSLRGSETQYF

clone_size: many
v_call: TRBV12-3/TRBV12-4
j_call: TRBJ2-7
d_call: TRBD2
cdr3_nt: TGTGCCAGCAGTTTAGTAGCGGGGGGGGACTACGAGCAGTACTTC
cdr3_aa: CASSLVAGGDYEQYF

clone_size: many
v_call: TRBV6-6
j_call: TRBJ2-1
d_call: TRBD2
cdr3_nt: TGTGCCAGCAGAAATCCTGGCCTAGCGGCTGAGCAGTTCTTC
cdr3_aa: CASRNPGLAAEQFF

clone_size: many
v_call: TRBV9
j_call: TRBJ2-1
d_call: TRBD2
cdr3_nt: TGTGCCAGCAGCGGCTCCCCTCGGGAGGATGAGCAGTTCTTC
cdr3_aa: CASSGSPREDEQFF

clone_size: NA
v_call: TRBV29-1
j_call: TRBJ2-1
d_call: NA
cdr3_nt: TGCAGCGTTGGAGGCAATGAGCAGTTCTTC
cdr3_aa: CSVGGNEQFF

clone_size: many
v_call: TRBV7-2
j_call: TRBJ2-2
d_call: TRBD2
cdr3_nt: TGTGCCAGCCTGGGGGGGTTAGGAAAGACCGGGGAGCTGTTTTTT
cdr3_aa: CASLGGLGKTGELFF

clone_size: few
v_call: TRBV5-4
j_call: TRBJ2-7
d_call: TRBD2
cdr3_nt: TGTGCCAGCAGCCCCACTAGCGGGAGCCCCTACGAGCAGTACTTC
cdr3_aa: CASSPTSGSPYEQYF

clone_size: many
v_call: TRBV11-2
j_call: TRBJ1-1
d_call: NA
cdr3_nt: TGTGCCAGCAGAACAGGGTCCCCTGAAGCTTTCTTT
cdr3_aa: CASRTGSPEAFF

clone_size: many
v_call: TRBV12-3/TRBV12-4
j_call: TRBJ2-2
d_call: NA
cdr3_nt: TGTGCCAGCTTCCTCCAGGGGGGCGGGGAGCTGTTTTTT
cdr3_aa: CASFLQGGGELFF

clone_size: few
v_call: TRBV7-6
j_call: TRBJ2-1
d_call: NA
cdr3_nt: TGTGCCAGCAGCTTAGCCACCGACGCTGAGCAGTTCTTC
cdr3_aa: CASSLATDAEQFF

clone_size: many
v_call: TRBV28
j_call: TRBJ2-2
d_call: NA
cdr3_nt: TGTGCCAGCAGGCTCGGGGACGTCGGGGAGCTGTTTTTT
cdr3_aa: CASRLGDVGELFF

clone_size: many
v_call: TRBV4-3
j_call: TRBJ2-7
d_call: NA
cdr3_nt: TGCGCCAGCAGCCAAAGAGGGATGGCCTACGAGCAGTACTTC
cdr3_aa: CASSQRGMAYEQYF

clone_size: many
v_call: TRBV28
j_call: TRBJ2-7
d_call: NA
cdr3_nt: TGTGCCAGCAGTTCTTCCGCAACAGGAGTCTACGAGCAGTACTTC
cdr3_aa: CASSSSATGVYEQYF

clone_size: many
v_call: TRBV11-2
j_call: TRBJ2-1
d_call: TRBD1
cdr3_nt: TGTGCCAGCAGCTTAGATCAGGACAGGTACAATGAGCAGTTCTTC
cdr3_aa: CASSLDQDRYNEQFF

clone_size: many
v_call: TRBV4-1
j_call: TRBJ1-5
d_call: TRBD1
cdr3_nt: TGCGCCAGCAGCTTAAGATTGGGACAGGGTAACCAGCCCCAGCATTTT
cdr3_aa: CASSLRLGQGNQPQHF

clone_size: many
v_call: TRBV7-9
j_call: TRBJ2-1
d_call: NA
cdr3_nt: TGTGCCAGCAGCTTAGCGGCGGGGCGTAATGAGCAGTTCTTC
cdr3_aa: CASSLAAGRNEQFF

clone_size: many
v_call: TRBV27
j_call: TRBJ2-3
d_call: NA
cdr3_nt: TGTGCCAGTGGGGGGGCTTATACGCAGTATTTT
cdr3_aa: CASGGAYTQYF

clone_size: many
v_call: TRBV7-8
j_call: TRBJ2-7
d_call: NA
cdr3_nt: TGTGCCAGCAGCCCCTCCTCCGGCGGGGTAGCCTACGAGCAGTACTTC
cdr3_aa: CASSPSSGGVAYEQYF

clone_size: many
v_call: TRBV7-9
j_call: TRBJ1-3
d_call: NA
cdr3_nt: TGTGCCAGCGATATACAGGGTTCCTCTGGAAACACCATATATTTT
cdr3_aa: CASDIQGSSGNTIYF

clone_size: few
v_call: TRBV11-2
j_call: TRBJ2-3
d_call: TRBD2
cdr3_nt: TGTGCCAGCAGCCTGAGCGGGATGGGCTTAGATACGCAGTATTTT
cdr3_aa: CASSLSGMGLDTQYF

clone_size: many
v_call: TRBV28
j_call: TRBJ2-4
d_call: NA
cdr3_nt: TGTGCCAGCAGTTTGGACGTCGATTGGACCAAAAACATTCAGTACTTC
cdr3_aa: CASSLDVDWTKNIQYF

clone_size: NA
v_call: TRBV5-6
j_call: TRBJ1-1
d_call: TRBD1
cdr3_nt: TGTGCCAGCAGCGAATACAGGGGCGGGAACACTGAAGCTTTCTTT
cdr3_aa: CASSEYRGGNTEAFF

clone_size: many
v_call: TRBV7-9
j_call: TRBJ2-1
d_call: TRBD2
cdr3_nt: TGTGCCAGCAGTGGACTAGCGGGTTCCTACAATGAGCAGTTCTTC
cdr3_aa: CASSGLAGSYNEQFF

clone_size: NA
v_call: TRBV28
j_call: TRBJ2-7
d_call: TRBD2
cdr3_nt: TGTGCCAGCTCGGCTAGCGGGAGTTATTACGAGCAGTACTTC
cdr3_aa: CASSASGSYYEQYF